This passage covers 24 T cell receptor beta chains from one sample sequenced in a study of patients and donors after allogeneic stem cell transplantation. TCRdb fed the RT-PCR reads into MiXCR, producing one record per CDR3 protein. The sample has 800,000 to 1,000,000 distinct CDR3 sequences, 15% to 20% seen once; the top ten hold 5.5% to 6.5%. Material for sequencing was blood, either unsorted or a sorted T cell fraction (not recorded which). These receptors were obtained from a human donor who was either an allogeneic HSCT recipient or a stem cell or donor lymphocyte infusion donor (not recorded which). It is not recorded whose cells these are; they may come from a transplant donor.

This chain uses TRBV11-1 with TRBJ2-3, with D possibly being TRBD2 (6 bases). Germline CDR1 and CDR2: SGHAT and FQDESV (reference sequence). The CDR3 length is 19 residues. V lost 5 bases and J lost 2, with 26 bases in between. The CDR3 DNA reads as TGTGCCAGCAGCCCTTTTAAGGGTCCGGGACTTCTACACACAGATACGCAGTATTTT. Its protein is CASSPFKGPGLLHTDTQYF.

This clonotype was detected a few times. This chain links TRBV6-5 with TRBJ1-1; D might be TRBD1 (6 bases). The length of the CDR3 is 13 residues. V lost 4 bases to trimming and J lost 7 bases, with 13 bases between them. Germline V gene lookup returns CDR1 MNHEY and CDR2 SVGAGI. The CDR3 spells CASSWIQGIEAFF. The DNA of the CDR3 is TGTGCCAGCAGTTGGATACAGGGTATTGAAGCTTTCTTT.

The CDR3 region is CASRMAASNQPQHF. In DNA form, the CDR3 reads TGTGCCAGCAGAATGGCAGCTAGCAATCAGCCCCAGCATTTT. This chain links TRBV6-1 with TRBJ1-5; D is undetermined. The V end was cut by 6 bases, the J end by 0 bases, with 9 bases between. The CDR3 loop spans 14 amino acids. Germline V gene sequence: CDR1 MNHNS, CDR2 SASEGT.

This chain joins TRBV19 and TRBJ1-2; TRBD1 aligns across 8 bases. Losses at the gene ends were 7 bases for V and 3 bases for J; bases not matched to a gene: 4. The germline gives CDR1 LNHDA, CDR2 SQIVND (reference sequence). This CDR3 spans 13 amino acids. The CDR3 bases are TGTGCCAGTACGCACAGGGGGGACTATGGCTACACCTTC. Amino acid sequence: CASTHRGDYGYTF.

This sequence joins TRBV7-9 and TRBJ1-1; D not certain. CDR1 and CDR2 from the germline V gene are SEHNR and FQNEAQ (reference sequence). V was cut by 7 bases and J by 3 bases, with 9 bases left in between. CDR3 size: 12 residues. In DNA form, the CDR3 reads TGTGCCAGCACCTTCTCTGACACTGAAGCTTTCTTT. Protein sequence: CASTFSDTEAFF.

This clonotype was seen a handful of times. The rearrangement joins TRBV7-2 to TRBJ2-2; D is possibly TRBD2 (6 bases). The CDR3 has 17 amino acids. The germline V gene encodes CDR1 SGHTA and CDR2 FQGNSA. V lost 1 base and J lost 6, with 18 bases in between. The CDR3 protein is CASSLDVGTWRAGELFF. The CDR3 DNA reads as TGTGCCAGCAGCTTAGATGTCGGGACTTGGCGGGCCGGGGAGCTGTTTTTT. The full variable domain, its missing parts supplied by reference TRBV7-2 and TRBJ2-2, is GAGVSQSPSNKVTEKGKDVELRCDPISGHTALYWYRQSLGQGLEFLIYFQGNSAPDKSGLPSDRFSAERTGGSVSTLTIQRTQQEDSAVYLCASSLDVGTWRAGELFFGEGSRLTVL.

CDR3 protein: CASSNPGASYNEQFF. CDR3 DNA: TGTGCCAGCAGTAATCCGGGGGCCTCCTACAATGAGCAGTTCTTC. This chain connects TRBV11-2 to TRBJ2-1, with D perhaps given as TRBD1 or TRBD2 (6 bases each). The germline V gene has CDR1 SGHAT and CDR2 FQNNGV. The CDR3 has 15 amino acids. V lost 6 bases, J lost 0 bases, and 12 bases lay in between.

The chain combines TRBV9 with TRBJ2-2, with D tentatively TRBD2 (7 bases). In germline, CDR1 is SGDLS, CDR2 YYNGEE. V was cut by 0 bases and J by 4 bases, with 16 bases left in between. This CDR3 comprises 17 residues. CDR3 loop: CASSVAWGGQLTGELFF. The DNA for the CDR3 is TGTGCCAGCAGCGTAGCTTGGGGGGGACAACTCACCGGGGAGCTGTTTTTT.

J is TRBJ2-7 and V is TRBV15; D is unresolved. V lost 5 bases, J lost 7 bases, and 12 bases lay in between. CDR1 LNHNV and CDR2 YYDKDF come from the germline V gene (reference sequence). This CDR3 has 12 amino acids. The CDR3 reads CATSGGGLEQYF. CDR3 coding DNA: TGTGCCACCAGCGGCGGTGGTTTAGAGCAGTACTTC.

This clonotype was observed a handful of times. The chain uses TRBV7-2 and TRBJ2-1; TRBD2 matches at 10 bases. V lost 6 bases and J lost 10; bases outside the gene matches: 0. The CDR3 runs 11 residues. The V gene's germline CDR1 is SGHTA and CDR2 FQGNSA. The CDR3 region is CASRGLAEQFF. In DNA, the CDR3 is TGTGCCAGCAGGGGACTAGCGGAGCAGTTCTTC.

This clonotype has at least ten counts. The chain joins TRBV2 to TRBJ1-1, with D perhaps matching TRBD1 (6 bases). The V and J ends lost 6 bases and 0 bases respectively, with 8 bases between them. CDR1 is SNHLY and CDR2 is FYNNEI in the germline V gene. The CDR3 covers 13 residues. This CDR3 reads CASSRDMNTEAFF. CDR3 nucleotides: TGTGCCAGCAGCCGGGACATGAACACTGAAGCTTTCTTT.

The chain recombines TRBV5-5 with TRBJ2-3, with D possibly matching TRBD1 (6 bases). Germline CDR1 SGHKS, CDR2 YYEKEE (reference sequence). Trimming took 4 bases from V and 2 from J, leaving 17 bases between them. The CDR3 loop spans 16 amino acids. The CDR3 loop reads CASSQPNRDHTDTQYF. The DNA of the CDR3 is TGTGCCAGCAGCCAACCCAACAGGGACCACACAGATACGCAGTATTTT.

This clonotype was counted at least ten times. The rearrangement joins TRBV7-2 to TRBJ2-7; 7 bases match TRBD2. V shed 3 bases, J shed 2 bases, and the junction held 4 bases outside the gene matches. CDR1 and CDR2 from the germline V gene are SGHTA and FQGNSA. The CDR3 length is 14 residues. Here the CDR3 DNA reads TGTGCCAGCAGCTTTGGTCTAGCGGCCTACGAGCAGTACTTC. Protein sequence: CASSFGLAAYEQYF. Drawing the rest from reference TRBV7-2 and TRBJ2-7, the complete variable domain is GAGVSQSPSNKVTEKGKDVELRCDPISGHTALYWYRQSLGQGLEFLIYFQGNSAPDKSGLPSDRFSAERTGGSVSTLTIQRTQQEDSAVYLCASSFGLAAYEQYFGPGTRLTVT.

Written as DNA, the CDR3 is TGCAGTGCCCTGTTCGGAGGGAGCGGCTACGAGCAGTACTTC. Translated, it gives CSALFGGSGYEQYF. The chain has TRBV20-1 and TRBJ2-7; D may be TRBD2 (6 bases). The CDR3 consists of 14 residues. Trimming removed 6 bases from V and 3 bases from J, with 18 bases in between. Germline CDR1 reads DFQATT; CDR2 reads SNEGSKA (reference sequence).

The DNA for the CDR3 is TGCAGTGCTAGAGATGCGGGGGGGAAGGAGACCCAGTACTTC. Its translation: CSARDAGGKETQYF. The chain employs TRBV20-1 and TRBJ2-5; 9 nucleotides agree with TRBD2. V trimming: 0 bases; J trimming: 5 bases; junction bases outside the gene matches: 4. Looked up from germline, CDR1 is DFQATT and CDR2 is SNEGSKA (reference sequence). The CDR3 runs to 14 residues.

This clonotype was seen more than once but under ten times. The chain links TRBV6-2 or TRBV6-3 to TRBJ1-1, with a tentative D call TRBD1 (5 bases). Germline V gene sequence: CDR1 MNHEY, CDR2 SVGEGT. This CDR3 comprises 19 residues. V lost 0 bases to trimming and J lost 1 base, with 21 bases between them. This chain's CDR3 is CASSYSRLRGDGKNTEAFF. CDR3 bases: TGTGCCAGCAGTTACTCGAGATTGCGGGGGGACGGGAAGAACACTGAAGCTTTCTTT.

In its sample, this clonotype was seen many times. The chain carries TRBV12-3 or TRBV12-4 and TRBJ2-7, with TRBD1 matching over 9 bases. CDR3 size: 14 residues. V was pared by 2 bases and J by 2 bases, with 1 base of the junction left unmatched. Written as DNA, the CDR3 is TGTGCCAGCAGTTTAAGGACAGGGGCCTACGAGCAGTACTTC. Its translation: CASSLRTGAYEQYF.

The chain joins TRBV12-3 or TRBV12-4 to TRBJ1-6, with D unclear. The CDR3 is made up of 15 amino acids. Trimming left V 6 bases short and J 7 bases short, with 16 bases between. The CDR3 sequence is CASSPFPGRNSPLHF. As DNA, the CDR3 is TGTGCCAGCAGCCCCTTCCCCGGGAGGAATTCACCCCTCCACTTT.

The chain employs TRBV6-2 or TRBV6-3 and TRBJ2-1; D may be TRBD1 or TRBD2 (5 bases each). Germline V lookup: CDR1 MNHEY, CDR2 SVGEGT. The ends were cut back, 5 bases at V and 6 bases at J, with 17 bases in the middle. CDR3 length: 15 amino acids. The CDR3: CASSLRDVSFNEQFF. The CDR3 DNA follows: TGTGCCAGCAGTCTCCGGGACGTTTCTTTCAATGAGCAGTTCTTC.

The J gene is TRBJ2-5, the V gene TRBV29-1, with D maybe TRBD2 (5 bases). V was pared by 2 bases and J by 5 bases, with 12 bases between. In germline, CDR1 is SQVTM, CDR2 ANQGSEA. The length of the CDR3 is 13 residues. CDR3 protein: CSVERFRGETQYF. Here the CDR3 DNA reads TGCAGCGTTGAAAGATTCCGAGGGGAGACCCAGTACTTC.

This clonotype was seen only a few times. This chain links TRBV27 with TRBJ2-7, with D perhaps TRBD1 (6 bases). Germline loops: CDR1 MNHEY, CDR2 SMNVEV (reference sequence). Trimming removed 3 bases from V and 4 bases from J, with 16 bases in between. This CDR3 spans 15 amino acids. The CDR3 coding sequence is TGTGCCAGCAGTTTGGTACAGGGTCAACCTTACGAGCAGTACTTC. Protein product: CASSLVQGQPYEQYF.

This clonotype was seen only a few times. At one of its ends the junction is not consistent with the germline gene, which may arise from a read error. The gene calls are TRBV20-1 and TRBJ2-7; TRBD2 matches 8 bases. Germline loops: CDR1 DFQATT, CDR2 SNEGSKA (reference sequence). This CDR3 comprises 14 residues. CDR3: CSARAGALPYEQYF. The DNA of the CDR3 is TGCAGTGCAAGAGCGGGGGCCCTCCCCTACGAGCAGTACTTC.

The genes are TRBV20-1 and TRBJ2-1; D remains unclear. Germline V gene data show CDR1 as DFQATT and CDR2 as SNEGSKA (reference sequence). V gave up 4 bases and J gave up 9 bases, with 19 bases separating them. CDR3 size: 14 residues. Here the CDR3 DNA reads TGCAGTGCTACCCTCGGGCAAAGTCTAAGTGAGCAGTTCTTC. It is translated as CSATLGQSLSEQFF.

The rearrangement joins TRBV20-1 to TRBJ2-4, with D unresolved. Trimming stripped 1 base from V and 6 bases from J, with 10 bases between. CDR1 is DFQATT, CDR2 SNEGSKA, per germline (reference sequence). The CDR3 covers 13 residues. The CDR3 sequence: CSARGVGSNIQYF. The CDR3, as DNA: TGCAGTGCTAGAGGTGTAGGATCAAACATTCAGTACTTC.